This TCR beta chain originates from a study of naive and memory T cell subsets. Study-wide points: From naive to CM, EM and EMRA, diversity decreased and Gini increased.

For this clonotype: Its antigen is not known.

From the second PCR step, alpha and beta chains were amplified apart. Four subsets defined by CD45RA and CD27 were sorted after CD3, CD4, CD8 and live/dead staining. Two oligonucleotides, mixed equimolar, formed the beta constant-region primer covering TRBC1 and TRBC2. The ligated cDNA underwent four PCR rounds using SP2 and nested alpha and beta constant-region primers. MiXCR, applied by TCRdb to the UMI-ligation and nested PCR reads, yields one record per CDR3 protein. The table records roughly 80,000 distinct CDR3 sequences, about 8.2% of them present only once. Germline values: CDR1 SQVTM, CDR2 ANQGSEA. The junction had 11 bases not matched to a gene; V was cut back by 7 bases and J by 7 bases. The CDR3 totals 14 residues.

V and J are TRBV29-1 and TRBJ2-1; TRBD2 matches 9 bases. The specimen was naive CD8+ T cells from blood. This receptor was identified in a human donor in good health. In nucleotides, the CDR3 is TGCAGCGATTTAGCGGGAGACAGGGTAAATGAGCAGTTCTTC. Translating gives CSDLAGDRVNEQFF.